This T cell receptor (beta chain) was identified during a study of blood T cells in healthy people across ages. It was with a sample-barcoded 5' primer and a J-beta primer mix that a second PCR of roughly 7 to 11 cycles was run. TCRdb reprocessed the 5' RACE reads via MiXCR and lists one record per CDR3 protein. Among 1.5 million to 1.9 million distinct CDR3 sequences listed, about 42% were seen once. V gave up 3 bases and J gave up 6 bases, with 14 bases separating them. From germline, CDR1 is LGHNA and CDR2 YSLEER. This CDR3 comprises 15 residues. This TCR was sampled from a woman between 18 and 29 years old in good health. The chain couples TRBV4-3 to TRBJ2-2; possibly TRBD1 or TRBD2 for D (5 bases each). Source material: blood. CDR3 loop: CASSQDRRDPGELFF. The CDR3 nucleotides read TGCGCCAGCAGCCAGGACCGCAGGGACCCCGGGGAGCTGTTTTTT.